One sample yielded the 9 T cell receptor beta chains listed below, sequenced in a study of siplizumab effects on memory and regulatory T cells. Sequencing used immunoSEQ multiplex PCR; TCRdb keeps in-frame clones, though not all of them. This table has around 100,000 clones, more than 90% appearing once. The sequencing input was CD4+ T cells sorted from blood. Every receptor here comes from a human donor in good health.

The V gene is TRBV6-5, the J gene TRBJ1-1, with a possible D match to TRBD1 (5 bases). This CDR3 comprises 15 residues. The V end lost 1 base, the J end lost 4 bases, and 13 bases lay between the germline ends. CDR1 and CDR2 from the germline V gene are MNHEY and SVGAGI. The CDR3: CASSYFSLGGTEAFF. DNA of the CDR3: TGTGCCAGCAGTTACTTTTCCCTTGGGGGCACTGAAGCTTTCTTT.

This clone was detected only a few times. The gene calls are TRBV7-9 and TRBJ1-4, with 9 bases aligning to TRBD1. V trimming: 1 base; J trimming: 11 bases; junction bases outside the gene matches: 14. Germline V gene data show CDR1 as SEHNR and CDR2 as FQNEAQ (reference sequence). The CDR3 contains 17 residues. The CDR3 loop is CASSLGVTGGASGKLFF. CDR3 nucleotides: TGTGCCAGCAGCTTAGGCGTTACAGGGGGCGCGTCTGGGAAACTGTTTTTT.

This rearrangement joins TRBV27 to TRBJ1-6; D call uncertain. This CDR3 has 16 amino acids. CDR1 and CDR2 (germline): MNHEY, SMNVEV (reference sequence). V was shortened by 4 bases and J by 4 bases, with 14 bases between the two germline ends. CDR3 residues: CASSSNLGLYNSPLHF. The CDR3 DNA follows: TGTGCCAGCAGTTCCAACCTTGGTCTTTATAATTCACCCCTCCACTTT.

V and J are TRBV27 and TRBJ2-5; 9 bases fit TRBD2. The V segment lost 4 bases and the J segment 13 bases; nucleotides outside the gene matches: 10. The CDR3 has 13 amino acids. CDR1 is MNHEY and CDR2 is SMNVEV in the germline V gene (reference sequence). CDR3 nucleotide sequence: TGTGCCAGCAGTTCGGCGGGGGGGAAGGTACGGTACTTC. It yields the protein CASSSAGGKVRYF.

The chain uses TRBV7-9 and TRBJ2-2; tentative D call: TRBD2 (5 bases). Germline V lookup: CDR1 SEHNR, CDR2 FQNEAQ (reference sequence). V was pared by 3 bases and J by 0 bases, with 14 bases between. CDR3 size: 17 residues. The DNA of the CDR3 is TGTGCCAGCAGCTTCTTGGGGTCGGGGACGAACACCGGGGAGCTGTTTTTT. Encoded protein: CASSFLGSGTNTGELFF.

The gene calls are TRBV10-2 and TRBJ2-5; TRBD1 agrees at 8 bases. Germline CDR1 reads WSHSY; CDR2 reads SAAADI. The junction had 11 bases not matched to a gene; V was cut back by 6 bases and J by 5 bases. The CDR3 has 15 residues. For the CDR3, the DNA is TGCGCCAGCAGAGCCGGGACAGGCCGGGGCGAGACCCAGTACTTC. Translating it yields CASRAGTGRGETQYF.

The CDR3 is CASSGVDRGGTEAFF. CDR3 nucleotide sequence: TGTGCCAGCAGCGGGGTGGACAGGGGAGGCACTGAAGCTTTCTTT. This chain connects TRBV7-8 to TRBJ1-1, with TRBD1 identical over 9 bases. The V segment lost 5 bases and the J segment 4 bases; nucleotides outside the gene matches: 8. CDR1 is SGHVS, CDR2 FQNEAQ, per germline. The CDR3 runs 15 residues.

The chain uses TRBV12-5 and TRBJ1-1; perhaps TRBD1 as D (6 bases). The CDR3 length is 12 residues. Germline V gene lookup returns CDR1 LGHNT and CDR2 FRNRAP. The V end lost 3 bases, the J end lost 10 bases, and 12 bases lay between the germline ends. The CDR3 coding sequence is TGTGCTAGTGGTTTAGACAGGATGGGAGCTTTCTTT. It yields the protein CASGLDRMGAFF.

The chain recombines TRBV4-1 with TRBJ2-2; 12 nucleotides agree with TRBD2. The CDR3 spans 15 residues. The J segment lost 8 bases and the V segment lost 6 bases, leaving 7 bases of the junction unmatched. Germline V gene sequence: CDR1 MGHRA, CDR2 YSYEKL. The CDR3 DNA reads TGCGCCAGCAGGAACAGACTAGCGGGGGAGGGGGAGCTGTTTTTT. Translation gives CASRNRLAGEGELFF.